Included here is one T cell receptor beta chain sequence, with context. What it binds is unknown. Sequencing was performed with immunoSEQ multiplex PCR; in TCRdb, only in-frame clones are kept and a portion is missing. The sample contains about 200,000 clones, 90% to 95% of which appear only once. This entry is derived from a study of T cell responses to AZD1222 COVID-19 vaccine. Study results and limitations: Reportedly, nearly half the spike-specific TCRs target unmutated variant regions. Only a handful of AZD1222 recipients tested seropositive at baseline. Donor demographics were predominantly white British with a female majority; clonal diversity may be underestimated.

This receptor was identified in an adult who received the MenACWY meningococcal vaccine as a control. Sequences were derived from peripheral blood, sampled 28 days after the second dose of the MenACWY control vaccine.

The CDR3: CASSQDTGRPGELFF. CDR3 sequence (DNA): TGTGCCAGCAGCCAAGATACGGGCAGGCCCGGGGAGCTGTTTTTT. This chain joins TRBV4-2 and TRBJ2-2, with D unclear. Trimming stripped 0 bases from V and 6 bases from J, with 11 bases between. The CDR3 contains 15 residues. Germline lookup yields CDR1 LGHNA and CDR2 YNFKEQ.